This T cell receptor beta chain was retrieved from a study of blood T cell repertoires in COVID-19. CDR1 is SEHNR and CDR2 is FQNEAQ in the germline V gene (reference sequence). The length of the CDR3 is 10 residues. Method: immunoSEQ multiplex PCR; TCRdb's copy keeps in-frame clones and lacks some. This sample carries roughly 250,000 clones, roughly 90% of them seen once, and the ten largest clones take under 0.95%. The receptor was derived from a woman aged 25 to 39 with acute or convalescent COVID-19. The chain carries TRBV7-9 and TRBJ2-1; TRBD1 might be the D (6 bases). Sequences were obtained from peripheral blood. In nucleotides, the CDR3 is TGTGCGTGGGGGCCGGATGAGCAGTTCTTC. Protein sequence: CAWGPDEQFF.